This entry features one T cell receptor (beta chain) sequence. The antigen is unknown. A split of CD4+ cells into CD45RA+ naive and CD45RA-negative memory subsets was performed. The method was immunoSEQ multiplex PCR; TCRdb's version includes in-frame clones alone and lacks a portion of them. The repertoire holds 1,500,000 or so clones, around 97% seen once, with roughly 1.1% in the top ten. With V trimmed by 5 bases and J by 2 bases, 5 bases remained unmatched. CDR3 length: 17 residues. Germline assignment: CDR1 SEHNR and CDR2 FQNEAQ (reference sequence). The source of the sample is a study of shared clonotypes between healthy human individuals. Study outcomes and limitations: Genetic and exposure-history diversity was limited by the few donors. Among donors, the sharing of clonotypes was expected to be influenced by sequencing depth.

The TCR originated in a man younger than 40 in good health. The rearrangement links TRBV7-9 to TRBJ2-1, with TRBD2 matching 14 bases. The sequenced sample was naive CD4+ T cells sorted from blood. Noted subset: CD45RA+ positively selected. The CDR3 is CASSTTTSGRAYNEQFF. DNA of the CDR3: TGTGCCAGCAGCACGACGACTAGCGGGAGGGCCTACAATGAGCAGTTCTTC.